These 3 T cell receptor beta chains share one sample of origin, sequenced in a study of shared clonotypes between healthy human individuals. Repertoires were generated with immunoSEQ multiplex PCR, while TCRdb's copy carries only in-frame clones and drops some. The sample carries approximately 320,000 clones, around 67% recorded once. The sequencing input was memory CD4+ T cells sorted from blood. Documented subset: CD45RA-negative fraction. Receptors were obtained from a man under 40 in good health.

This chain uses TRBV5-1 with TRBJ2-3, with TRBD2 matching 12 bases. Trimming at V came to 0 bases and at J to 2 bases, leaving 19 bases not matched to a gene. Germline V gene data show CDR1 as SGHRS and CDR2 as YFSETQ. The CDR3 is 22 residues long. The CDR3 region has the DNA TGCGCCAGCAGCTTGGGATTCTACACTAGCGGGAGGCCCCTAGAAGTCACAGATACGCAGTATTTT. Translation: CASSLGFYTSGRPLEVTDTQYF. Full variable domain (rest looked up from reference TRBV5-1 and TRBJ2-3): KAGVTQTPRYLIKTRGQQVTLSCSPISGHRSVSWYQQTPGQGLQFLFEYFSETQRNKGNFPGRFSGRQFSNSRSEMNVSTLELGDSALYLCASSLGFYTSGRPLEVTDTQYFGPGTRLTVL.

The chain carries TRBV18 and TRBJ2-3; 7 bases are a match to TRBD2. The ends lost 6 bases at V and 2 bases at J; junction bases unmatched: 5. Germline assignment: CDR1 KGHSH and CDR2 LQKENI. CDR3 length equals 14 residues. CDR3 nucleotides: TGTGCCAGCTCTAAAAGCGGGGCCACAGATACGCAGTATTTT. Translating gives CASSKSGATDTQYF.

J is TRBJ1-1 and V is TRBV29-1; D is undetermined. The length of the CDR3 is 12 residues. Germline-derived CDR1 and CDR2 are SQVTM and ANQGSEA. The germline V and J ends were trimmed by 2 bases and 1 base, with 5 bases remaining between them. The CDR3 DNA sequence: TGCAGCGTTGAAAAGTCGAACACTGAAGCTTTCTTT. The encoded protein is CSVEKSNTEAFF. Looking up the rest from reference TRBV29-1 and TRBJ1-1 gives the full variable domain: SAVISQKPSRDICQRGTSLTIQCQVDSQVTMMFWYRQQPGQSLTLIATANQGSEATYESGFVIDKFPISRPNLTFSTLTVSNMSPEDSSIYLCSVEKSNTEAFFGQGTRLTVV.